The T cell receptor beta chain described here comes from a study of blood T cell repertoires in COVID-19. Study information: Donors in Cohort 3 counted as recovered after two negative PCRs, clearance, or symptom resolution. The cDNA or gDNA used as material had been derived from T cells, B-cell-depleted T cells, or PBMCs.

In the original processing: Estimated nucleated cell counts came from reference gene primer amplification. The assay was immunoSEQ multiplex PCR, and TCRdb's table has in-frame clones only and misses some. The V and J calls and clone size are taken from that table; D and trimming were inferred from the DNA. The table records approximately 190,000 clones, around 87% of them present only once. CDR1 and CDR2 from the germline V gene are SEHNR and FQNEAQ (reference sequence). This CDR3 contains 17 residues. Unmatched junction bases numbered 11, after V lost 7 bases and J lost 5 bases. This clonotype was sampled from a woman aged 40 to 50 in a cohort exposed to, infected with or recovered from COVID-19 (not recorded which). The chain is built from TRBV7-9 and TRBJ2-1; 13 bases are a match to TRBD2. Sequenced material: PBMCs or T cells enriched from blood (not recorded which). The DNA of the CDR3 is TGTGCCAGCATCTTGAACACCGGGACTAGCGGGAACAATGAGCAGTTCTTC. Amino acid sequence: CASILNTGTSGNNEQFF.